These 17 T cell receptor beta chains came from one sample sequenced in a study of technical replicates of blood from a few donors. Data came from immunoSEQ multiplex PCR; TCRdb stores just in-frame clones and leaves some out. The table has about 100,000 clones, 85% to 95% seen once. Input material: T cells isolated from PBMCs. Source of these receptors: a human donor in good health.

The rearrangement joins TRBV7-6 to TRBJ2-7; 8 nucleotides agree with TRBD1. Germline V gene lookup returns CDR1 SGHVS and CDR2 FNYEAQ. V lost 5 bases to trimming and J lost 3 bases; unmatched junction nucleotides: 12. The CDR3 consists of 16 residues. The CDR3 is CASSGGQVGPFYEQYF. The DNA for the CDR3 is TGTGCCAGCAGCGGGGGACAGGTCGGCCCATTCTACGAGCAGTACTTC.

The genes are TRBV4-3 and TRBJ1-1; no clear D. The CDR3 spans 13 residues. Germline V lookup: CDR1 LGHNA, CDR2 YSLEER. The ends were cut back, 4 bases at V and 1 base at J, with 7 bases in the middle. CDR3: CASSPGWNTEAFF. Written as DNA, the CDR3 is TGCGCCAGCAGCCCAGGTTGGAACACTGAAGCTTTCTTT.

V usage is TRBV5-5 and J usage is TRBJ2-1, with a weak D call TRBD2 (5 bases). Germline V gives CDR1 SGHKS, CDR2 YYEKEE (reference sequence). The V end lost 4 bases, the J end lost 4 bases, and 12 bases lay between the germline ends. The CDR3 is 14 amino acids. CDR3 sequence: CASSREGRYNEQFF. The CDR3, as DNA: TGTGCCAGCAGCAGAGAGGGCAGATACAATGAGCAGTTCTTC.

The V gene is TRBV6-6, the J gene TRBJ2-3; tentatively, D is TRBD2 (5 bases). The CDR3 is made up of 13 amino acids. The V end lost 6 bases, the J end lost 1 base, and 8 bases lay between the germline ends. Per the germline V gene, CDR1 is MNHNY and CDR2 is SVGAGI (reference sequence). In nucleotides, the CDR3 is TGTGCCAGCAGGGATAGCGGCACAGATACGCAGTATTTT. Translating gives CASRDSGTDTQYF.

The rearrangement links TRBV2 to TRBJ2-2; tentatively, D is TRBD1 (5 bases). Trimming cost V 7 bases and J 2 bases, with 11 bases left between them. Looked up from germline, CDR1 is SNHLY and CDR2 is FYNNEI. There are 14 residues in the CDR3. CDR3 bases: TGTGCCAGCAAGGGGCGAACCAACACCGGGGAGCTGTTTTTT. Translation: CASKGRTNTGELFF.

The J gene is TRBJ1-1, the V gene TRBV13; TRBD1 agrees at 9 bases. V was clipped by 5 bases and J by 5 bases; unmatched bases: 3. Germline CDR1 and CDR2: PRHDT and FYEKMQ (reference sequence). The CDR3 spans 13 residues. The CDR3 loop is CASSQDRGTEAFF. CDR3 in DNA: TGTGCCAGCAGCCAAGACAGGGGGACTGAAGCTTTCTTT.

V gene TRBV4-1 combines with J gene TRBJ2-1; D perhaps matches TRBD2 (5 bases). Trimming took off 0 bases at V and 3 bases at J, with 12 bases between the two ends. Germline assignment: CDR1 MGHRA and CDR2 YSYEKL. There are 16 residues in the CDR3. CDR3 residues: CASSQEGVNYYNEQFF. The CDR3 nucleotides read TGCGCCAGCAGCCAAGAGGGAGTAAACTACTACAATGAGCAGTTCTTC.

In the case of this clone: This sample includes further DNA sequences coding for the same CDR3. The rearrangement uses TRBV7-9 and TRBJ2-7; no definite D call. V was clipped by 5 bases and J by 4 bases, with 6 bases between them. Germline CDR1 and CDR2: SEHNR and FQNEAQ (reference sequence). The CDR3 loop spans 11 amino acids. The CDR3 sequence: CASSLRYEQYF. The CDR3 DNA is TGTGCCAGCAGCCTGCGGTACGAGCAGTACTTC.

The rearrangement links TRBV9 to TRBJ2-1; 14 nucleotides agree with TRBD2. Unmatched junction bases numbered 4, after V lost 0 bases and J lost 8 bases. Germline assignment: CDR1 SGDLS and CDR2 YYNGEE. The CDR3 has 16 residues. DNA of the CDR3: TGTGCCAGCAGCGTAGCAAGGACTAGCGGGAGGTATGAGCAGTTCTTC. Its translation is CASSVARTSGRYEQFF.

The chain joins TRBV27 to TRBJ1-1, with D perhaps matching TRBD1 (6 bases). V was cut by 7 bases and J by 10 bases, with 22 bases left in between. Germline V lookup: CDR1 MNHEY, CDR2 SMNVEV (reference sequence). This CDR3 spans 14 amino acids. The CDR3 is CASKGQDPKRRAFF. In nucleotides, the CDR3 is TGTGCCAGCAAGGGACAAGACCCGAAAAGGCGAGCTTTCTTT.

This clone was seen only once. The gene calls are TRBV11-2 and TRBJ2-7; the match to TRBD2 covers 13 bases. This CDR3 has 16 residues. From germline, CDR1 is SGHAT and CDR2 FQNNGV. V shed 5 bases, J shed 6 bases, and the junction held 10 bases outside the gene matches. The CDR3 spells CASSRSRTSGSSEQYF. For the CDR3, the DNA is TGTGCCAGCAGCCGATCCCGGACTAGCGGGAGTTCCGAGCAGTACTTC.

This chain uses TRBV30 with TRBJ2-5; no definite D call. Germline V gene lookup returns CDR1 GTSNPN and CDR2 SVGIG (reference sequence). The CDR3 is 13 residues long. The V gene lost 6 bases and the J gene lost 2 bases, with 13 bases spanning the gap. The CDR3 spells CACSRKSQETQYF. The CDR3 nucleotides are TGTGCCTGTAGCCGGAAGTCTCAAGAGACCCAGTACTTC.

V gene TRBV6-6 combines with J gene TRBJ2-7, with 7 bases identical to TRBD1. The CDR3 has 15 residues. Germline V CDR1 and CDR2: MNHNY, SVGAGI (reference sequence). The V gene end was trimmed by 0 bases and the J gene end by 3 bases; junction bases not matched to a gene: 5. The DNA for the CDR3 is TGTGCCAGCAGTTACTCTACCGGGGACAGCTACGAGCAGTACTTC. It yields the protein CASSYSTGDSYEQYF.

This clone has just one count. V and J are TRBV27 and TRBJ1-1; 7 bases map to TRBD1. The CDR3 length is 15 residues. Looked up from germline, CDR1 is MNHEY and CDR2 is SMNVEV (reference sequence). The ends lost 7 bases at V and 1 base at J; junction bases unmatched: 9. Written as DNA, the CDR3 is TGTGCCAGCAACATAGCCGGGACAGCGAACACTGAAGCTTTCTTT. It codes for CASNIAGTANTEAFF.

This chain links TRBV25-1 with TRBJ1-1, with D perhaps matching TRBD1 (6 bases). This CDR3 spans 15 amino acids. Trimming cost V 1 base and J 6 bases, with 15 bases left between them. CDR1 is MGHDK, CDR2 SYGVNS, per germline. The CDR3 spells CASSEWGGRWSEAFF. The CDR3 nucleotides read TGTGCCAGCAGTGAATGGGGGGGGCGTTGGTCTGAAGCTTTCTTT. Full variable domain (missing parts from reference TRBV25-1 and TRBJ1-1): EADIYQTPRYLVIGTGKKITLECSQTMGHDKMYWYQQDPGMELHLIHYSYGVNSTEKGDLSSESTVSRIRTEHFPLTLESARPSHTSQYLCASSEWGGRWSEAFFGQGTRLTVV.

The chain uses TRBV5-1 and TRBJ2-3, with 14 bases identical to TRBD2. CDR3 length: 20 residues. The J segment lost 2 bases and the V segment lost 0 bases, leaving 11 bases of the junction unmatched. In germline, CDR1 is SGHRS, CDR2 YFSETQ. This CDR3 is CASSLGGLAGGEAITDTQYF. Written as DNA, the CDR3 is TGCGCCAGCAGCTTGGGCGGACTAGCGGGAGGAGAGGCTATCACAGATACGCAGTATTTT. Full variable domain (outside the CDR3, taken from reference TRBV5-1 and TRBJ2-3): KAGVTQTPRYLIKTRGQQVTLSCSPISGHRSVSWYQQTPGQGLQFLFEYFSETQRNKGNFPGRFSGRQFSNSRSEMNVSTLELGDSALYLCASSLGGLAGGEAITDTQYFGPGTRLTVL.

The genes are TRBV6-6 and TRBJ2-7; a weak D match, TRBD2 (6 bases). Germline values: CDR1 MNHNY, CDR2 SVGAGI (reference sequence). The CDR3 spans 12 residues. Deletions cut 7 bases from V and 7 bases from J, with 14 bases between. CDR3 coding DNA: TGTGCCAGCACCAGCATCGGGGGAGAGCAGTACTTC. This encodes CASTSIGGEQYF.